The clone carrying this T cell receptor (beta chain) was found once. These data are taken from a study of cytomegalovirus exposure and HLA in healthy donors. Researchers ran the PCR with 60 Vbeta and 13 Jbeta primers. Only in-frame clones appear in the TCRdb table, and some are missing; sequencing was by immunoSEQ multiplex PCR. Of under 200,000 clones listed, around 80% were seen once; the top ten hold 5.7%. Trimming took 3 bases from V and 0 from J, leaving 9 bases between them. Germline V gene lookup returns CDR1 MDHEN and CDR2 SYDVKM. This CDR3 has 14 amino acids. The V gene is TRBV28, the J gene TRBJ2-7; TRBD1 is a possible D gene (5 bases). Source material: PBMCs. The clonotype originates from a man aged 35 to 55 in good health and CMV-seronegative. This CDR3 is CASSFGDSSYEQYF. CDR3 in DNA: TGTGCCAGCAGTTTCGGAGACAGCTCCTACGAGCAGTACTTC. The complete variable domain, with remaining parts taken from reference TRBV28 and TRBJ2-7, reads DVKVTQSSRYLVKRTGEKVFLECVQDMDHENMFWYRQDPGLGLRLIYFSYDVKMKEKGDIPEGYSVSREKKERFSLILESASTNQTSMYLCASSFGDSSYEQYFGPGTRLTVT.